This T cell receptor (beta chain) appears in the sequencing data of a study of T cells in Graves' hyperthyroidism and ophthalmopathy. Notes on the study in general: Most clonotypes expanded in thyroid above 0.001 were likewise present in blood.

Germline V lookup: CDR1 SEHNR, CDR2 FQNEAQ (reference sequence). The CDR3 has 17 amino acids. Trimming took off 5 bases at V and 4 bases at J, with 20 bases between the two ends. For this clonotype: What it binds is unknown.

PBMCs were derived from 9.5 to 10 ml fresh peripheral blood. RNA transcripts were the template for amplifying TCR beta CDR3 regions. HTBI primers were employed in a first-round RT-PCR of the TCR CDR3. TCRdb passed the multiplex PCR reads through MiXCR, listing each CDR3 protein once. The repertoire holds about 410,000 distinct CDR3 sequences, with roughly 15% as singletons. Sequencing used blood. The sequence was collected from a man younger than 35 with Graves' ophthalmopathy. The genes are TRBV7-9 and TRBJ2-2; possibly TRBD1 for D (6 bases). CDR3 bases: TGTGCCAGCAGCCCCTCGGGACATGCGGCTTTCACCGGGGAGCTGTTTTTT. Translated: CASSPSGHAAFTGELFF.